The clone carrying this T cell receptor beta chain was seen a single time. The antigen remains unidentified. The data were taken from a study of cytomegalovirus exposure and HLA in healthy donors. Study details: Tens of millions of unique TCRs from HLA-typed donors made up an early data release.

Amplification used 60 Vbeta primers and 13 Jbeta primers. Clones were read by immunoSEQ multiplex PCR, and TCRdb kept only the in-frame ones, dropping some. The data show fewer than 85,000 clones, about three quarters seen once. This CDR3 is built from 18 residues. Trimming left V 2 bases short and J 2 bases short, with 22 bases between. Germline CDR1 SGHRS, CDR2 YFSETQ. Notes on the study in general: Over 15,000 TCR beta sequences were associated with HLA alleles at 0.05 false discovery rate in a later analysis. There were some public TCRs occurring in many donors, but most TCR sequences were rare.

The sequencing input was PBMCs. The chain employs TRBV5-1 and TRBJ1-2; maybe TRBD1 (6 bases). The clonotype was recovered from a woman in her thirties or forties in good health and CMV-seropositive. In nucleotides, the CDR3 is TGCGCCAGCAGCTTCGGTGACAGGAAAGATGTGGTGAACTATGGCTACACCTTC. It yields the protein CASSFGDRKDVVNYGYTF.